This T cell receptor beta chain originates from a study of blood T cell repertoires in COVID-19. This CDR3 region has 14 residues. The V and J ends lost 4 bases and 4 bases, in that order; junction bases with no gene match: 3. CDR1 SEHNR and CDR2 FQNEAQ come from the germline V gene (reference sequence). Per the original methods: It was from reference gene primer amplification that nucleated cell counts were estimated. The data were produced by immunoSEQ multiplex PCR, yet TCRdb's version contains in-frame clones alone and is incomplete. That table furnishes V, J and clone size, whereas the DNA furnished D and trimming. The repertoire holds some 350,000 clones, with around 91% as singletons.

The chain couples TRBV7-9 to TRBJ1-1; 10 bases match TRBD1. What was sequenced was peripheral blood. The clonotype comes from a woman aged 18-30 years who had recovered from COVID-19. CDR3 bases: TGTGCCAGCAGCTCGGACAGGGGGAGCACTGAAGCTTTCTTT. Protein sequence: CASSSDRGSTEAFF.